Shown below are 14 T cell receptor beta chains from a single sample sequenced in a study of blood T cell repertoires in COVID-19. Assay used: immunoSEQ multiplex PCR; TCRdb lists only in-frame clones, some missing. The sample includes tens of thousands of clones, 70% to 90% of them seen just once. The sequencing input was peripheral blood. These receptors were taken from a man between 60 and 75 years old with acute or convalescent COVID-19.

This clone showed up just once. The chain employs TRBV10-3 and TRBJ2-2; 9 nucleotides match TRBD2. CDR3 length: 15 amino acids. Germline loops: CDR1 ENHRY, CDR2 SYGVKD. The junction had 4 bases not matched to a gene; V was cut back by 6 bases and J by 2 bases. DNA of the CDR3: TGTGCCATCAGCTTTAGCGGGGGCAACACCGGGGAGCTGTTTTTT. Amino acids: CAISFSGGNTGELFF.

CDR3 protein: CASSERRFSYEQYF. The CDR3 DNA reads TGTGCCAGCAGTGAACGCAGGTTTTCCTACGAGCAGTACTTC. The genes are TRBV2 and TRBJ2-7; no reliable D call. The ends were cut back, 2 bases at V and 1 base at J, with 9 bases in the middle. The CDR3 contains 14 residues. Germline V CDR1 and CDR2: SNHLY, FYNNEI.

The rearrangement links TRBV25-1 to TRBJ1-1; D is uncertain. Trimming cost V 6 bases and J 2 bases, with 10 bases left between them. This CDR3 has 13 amino acids. Germline V CDR1 and CDR2: MGHDK, SYGVNS. CDR3 sequence: CASSGIYNTEAFF. The DNA for the CDR3 is TGTGCCAGCAGCGGGATTTATAACACTGAAGCTTTCTTT.

The chain recombines TRBV2 with TRBJ1-1; D is uncertain. Germline CDR1 and CDR2: SNHLY and FYNNEI. This CDR3 is built from 13 residues. Trimming shortened V by 7 bases and J by 0 bases, and 9 bases separated the two germline ends. The CDR3 sequence is CASNQVMNTEAFF. The CDR3 bases are TGTGCCAGCAACCAGGTCATGAACACTGAAGCTTTCTTT.

V and J are TRBV9 and TRBJ1-2; TRBD1 matches 9 bases. The CDR3 covers 13 residues. The germline V gene has CDR1 SGDLS and CDR2 YYNGEE. V dropped 2 bases and J dropped 8; count of bases not matched to a gene: 4. The CDR3 spells CASSVTGGLGYTF. DNA of the CDR3: TGTGCCAGCAGCGTGACAGGGGGGTTAGGCTACACCTTC.

The V call is TRBV30, the J call TRBJ1-3, with unresolved D. Germline CDR1 is GTSNPN and CDR2 is SVGIG (reference sequence). CDR3 size: 13 residues. The V end was cut by 4 bases, the J end by 2 bases, with 9 bases between. The CDR3 DNA follows: TGTGCCTGGAATCTTGGGCCTGGAAACACCATATATTTT. It specifies CAWNLGPGNTIYF.

This chain uses TRBV5-1 with TRBJ2-3; weak D call: TRBD2 (5 bases). CDR1 and CDR2 from the germline V gene are SGHRS and YFSETQ. CDR3 length: 15 residues. The V gene lost 0 bases and the J gene lost 5 bases, with 13 bases spanning the gap. CDR3 amino acids: CASSLGGGGRDTQYF. The CDR3 DNA reads TGCGCCAGCAGCTTGGGAGGAGGCGGTAGAGATACGCAGTATTTT. The full variable domain, completed using reference TRBV5-1 and TRBJ2-3, is KAGVTQTPRYLIKTRGQQVTLSCSPISGHRSVSWYQQTPGQGLQFLFEYFSETQRNKGNFPGRFSGRQFSNSRSEMNVSTLELGDSALYLCASSLGGGGRDTQYFGPGTRLTVL.

The chain combines TRBV6-5 with TRBJ1-6; D is possibly TRBD1 (6 bases). The V end lost 2 bases, the J end lost 7 bases, and 9 bases lay between the germline ends. There are 14 residues in the CDR3. Germline loops: CDR1 MNHEY, CDR2 SVGAGI. CDR3 protein: CASSYVRGNSPLHF. The CDR3 DNA reads TGTGCCAGCAGTTACGTCAGGGGCAATTCACCCCTCCACTTT.

CDR3 protein: CASSPPGRGETQYF. DNA of the CDR3: TGTGCCAGCAGCCCCCCGGGCCGAGGGGAGACCCAGTACTTC. The chain has TRBV14 and TRBJ2-5, with D tentatively TRBD2 (5 bases). The CDR3 is 14 residues long. Trimming removed 4 bases from V and 5 bases from J, with 14 bases in between. Germline lookup yields CDR1 SGHDN and CDR2 FVKESK.

The chain is built from TRBV10-1 and TRBJ1-1; D gene uncertain. Per germline, CDR1 WNHNN and CDR2 SYGVQD (reference sequence). The V end lost 0 bases, the J end lost 1 base, and 9 bases lay between the germline ends. The CDR3 is 15 residues long. The DNA for the CDR3 is TGCGCCAGCAGTGAGTCACCGTTCGGGAACACTGAAGCTTTCTTT. Its protein product is CASSESPFGNTEAFF.

CDR3 residues: CASSHRGFTYEQYF. CDR3 DNA: TGTGCCAGCAGCCACAGGGGTTTTACCTACGAGCAGTACTTC. This chain connects TRBV5-6 to TRBJ2-7; 7 nucleotides align to TRBD1. Losses at the gene ends were 4 bases for V and 2 bases for J; bases not matched to a gene: 6. The germline CDR1 and CDR2 sequences are SGHDT and YYEEEE. The length of the CDR3 is 14 residues.

The chain recombines TRBV5-4 with TRBJ2-4; 9 bases are a match to TRBD2. Germline V gene sequence: CDR1 SGHNT, CDR2 YYREEE (reference sequence). V lost 2 bases, J lost 5 bases, and 2 bases stayed unmatched. The CDR3 has 14 residues. The CDR3: CASSFRGGENIQYF. The CDR3 region has the DNA TGTGCCAGCAGCTTTCGCGGGGGGGAAAACATTCAGTACTTC.

The rearrangement uses TRBV11-2 and TRBJ1-2; D possibly corresponds to TRBD1 (6 bases). This CDR3 comprises 13 residues. V lost 1 base and J lost 10, with 13 bases in between. CDR1 and CDR2 from the germline V gene are SGHAT and FQNNGV. CDR3 DNA: TGTGCCAGCAGCTTAGCCGACAGGCAGTCCTACACCTTC. Translation: CASSLADRQSYTF.

The gene calls are TRBV7-9 and TRBJ1-6; possibly TRBD1 for D (5 bases). This CDR3 contains 14 residues. Germline assignment: CDR1 SEHNR and CDR2 FQNEAQ (reference sequence). V was pared by 8 bases and J by 9 bases, with 17 bases between. CDR3 DNA sequence: TGTGCCAGCGCCCGAAGGCAGGGCGGTTCACCCCTCCACTTT. Protein: CASARRQGGSPLHF.